These 27 T cell receptor beta chains came from one sample sequenced in a study of shared T cell receptors in the human thymus. Method: immunoSEQ multiplex PCR; TCRdb's copy keeps in-frame clones and lacks some. The sample yields under 450,000 clones, around 93% seen once. Sequencing was carried out using thymocytes. The receptor source for this set is a human donor.

This chain uses TRBV7-8 with TRBJ2-1, with a weak D call TRBD2 (5 bases). V was clipped by 5 bases and J by 3 bases, with 17 bases between them. There are 16 residues in the CDR3. CDR1 and CDR2 from the germline V gene are SGHVS and FQNEAQ. The CDR3 DNA is TGTGCCAGCAGCAACGACTTCCAGCGGCTCTACAATGAGCAGTTCTTC. Translating gives CASSNDFQRLYNEQFF.

The chain carries TRBV5-4 and TRBJ1-2; no firm D call. The V end was cut by 2 bases, the J end by 6 bases, with 11 bases between. Germline V gene sequence: CDR1 SGHNT, CDR2 YYREEE (reference sequence). The CDR3 is made up of 13 amino acids. The DNA for the CDR3 is TGTGCCAGCAGCTTCGTGTATGCTGATGGCTACACCTTC. Translated, it gives CASSFVYADGYTF.

The chain is built from TRBV30 and TRBJ2-3, with 12 bases lining up with TRBD2. Germline assignment: CDR1 GTSNPN and CDR2 SVGIG (reference sequence). The CDR3 has 18 residues. V was clipped by 4 bases and J by 4 bases; unmatched bases: 15. In DNA form, the CDR3 reads TGTGCCTGGACTTCTTCCACAGGACTAGCGGGAAGGTCAGATACGCAGTATTTT. Its protein product is CAWTSSTGLAGRSDTQYF.

The chain carries TRBV28 and TRBJ2-7, with 9 bases identical to TRBD1. The J segment lost 2 bases and the V segment lost 5 bases, leaving 13 bases of the junction unmatched. Looked up from germline, CDR1 is MDHEN and CDR2 is SYDVKM. The CDR3 consists of 17 residues. The CDR3: CASSLSRAGQGTYEQYF. The CDR3, as DNA: TGTGCCAGCAGTCTATCTCGGGCGGGACAGGGCACCTACGAGCAGTACTTC.

The CDR3 here is CASSSGQGRQPQHF. In DNA, the CDR3 is TGTGCCAGCAGCTCGGGACAGGGAAGGCAGCCCCAGCATTTT. The rearrangement joins TRBV7-6 to TRBJ1-5, with 9 bases matching TRBD1. This CDR3 region has 14 residues. Germline loops: CDR1 SGHVS, CDR2 FNYEAQ. V lost 4 bases and J lost 7; bases outside the gene matches: 5. Using reference TRBV7-6 and TRBJ1-5 for the parts outside the CDR3, the full variable domain is GAGVSQSPRYKVTKRGQDVALRCDPISGHVSLYWYRQALGQGPEFLTYFNYEAQQDKSGLPNDRFSAERPEGSISTLTIQRTEQRDSAMYRCASSSGQGRQPQHFGDGTRLSIL.

The chain couples TRBV7-8 to TRBJ1-2; a possible D gene is TRBD1 (5 bases). The CDR3 has 18 residues. Germline V CDR1 and CDR2: SGHVS, FQNEAQ. Trimming cost V 0 bases and J 0 bases, with 17 bases left between them. In nucleotides, the CDR3 is TGTGCCAGCAGCTTAGCGCGGAGGGGTAATAGACCTAACTATGGCTACACCTTC. Translation gives CASSLARRGNRPNYGYTF.

This chain joins TRBV14 and TRBJ2-2, with D unclear. Trimming removed 7 bases at V and 1 base at J, with 13 bases between. Looked up from germline, CDR1 is SGHDN and CDR2 is FVKESK. The CDR3 totals 15 residues. The CDR3, as DNA: TGTGCCAGCACCGTGGCGTCCTTGAACACCGGGGAGCTGTTTTTT. This sequence encodes CASTVASLNTGELFF.

Written as DNA, the CDR3 is TGTGCCAGCAGTGCACGGGACCCCCATTTTGACGAGCAGTACTTC. It is translated as CASSARDPHFDEQYF. The chain recombines TRBV27 with TRBJ2-7; the D call may be TRBD1 or TRBD2 (5 bases each). The CDR3 runs to 15 residues. Germline CDR1 is MNHEY and CDR2 is SMNVEV (reference sequence). Trimming stripped 5 bases from V and 5 bases from J, with 19 bases between.

This rearrangement joins TRBV5-4 to TRBJ1-3; D is undetermined. The CDR3 loop spans 13 amino acids. The germline V and J ends were trimmed by 3 bases and 1 base, with 5 bases remaining between them. CDR1 and CDR2 from the germline V gene are SGHNT and YYREEE (reference sequence). The CDR3 bases are TGTGCCAGCAGCTCGGAGTCTGGAAACACCATATATTTT. Amino acids: CASSSESGNTIYF.

The V gene is TRBV19, the J gene TRBJ1-1; D is possibly TRBD1 (5 bases). Trimming took 4 bases from V and 6 from J, leaving 21 bases between them. Germline-derived CDR1 and CDR2 are LNHDA and SQIVND (reference sequence). The CDR3 is made up of 16 amino acids. The CDR3 coding sequence is TGTGCCAGTAGTACCCCCGCAGGGCTACGGTCTTCTGAAGCTTTCTTT. It codes for CASSTPAGLRSSEAFF.

This rearrangement joins TRBV7-9 to TRBJ1-1; 7 nucleotides match TRBD1. The V segment lost 0 bases and the J segment 3 bases; nucleotides outside the gene matches: 4. In germline, CDR1 is SEHNR, CDR2 FQNEAQ (reference sequence). The CDR3 extends over 15 amino acids. The CDR3 region has the DNA TGTGCCAGCAGCTTAGCGCAGGGGGGAGACACTGAAGCTTTCTTT. It codes for CASSLAQGGDTEAFF.

The V gene is TRBV6-6, the J gene TRBJ2-7; TRBD1 matches 11 bases. The germline gives CDR1 MNHNY, CDR2 SVGAGI (reference sequence). The CDR3 has 15 residues. V trimming: 4 bases; J trimming: 2 bases; junction bases outside the gene matches: 4. In DNA, the CDR3 is TGTGCCAGCAGTTCCGGGACAGGGGGTCCCTACGAGCAGTACTTC. Its protein product is CASSSGTGGPYEQYF.

V gene TRBV19 combines with J gene TRBJ1-1, with unresolved D. The germline V gene encodes CDR1 LNHDA and CDR2 SQIVND (reference sequence). The CDR3 covers 15 residues. The ends were cut back, 4 bases at V and 1 base at J, with 13 bases in the middle. CDR3 nucleotides: TGTGCCAGTAGTACCCCAGAGGGCGCGAACACTGAAGCTTTCTTT. Protein product: CASSTPEGANTEAFF.

This clone turned up a few times. The chain is built from TRBV6-1 and TRBJ2-7; 9 bases line up with TRBD1. The ends lost 4 bases at V and 6 bases at J; junction bases unmatched: 7. The germline V gene encodes CDR1 MNHNS and CDR2 SASEGT. This CDR3 contains 14 residues. The CDR3 sequence is CASSGPGQGFEQYF. The CDR3 bases are TGTGCCAGCAGTGGACCGGGACAGGGTTTCGAGCAGTACTTC.

The chain recombines TRBV30 with TRBJ2-1; TRBD2 agrees at 7 bases. Germline-derived CDR1 and CDR2 are GTSNPN and SVGIG (reference sequence). CDR3 length: 15 amino acids. V lost 2 bases and J lost 2; bases outside the gene matches: 6. This CDR3 is CAWSNKRGAYNEQFF. CDR3 DNA: TGTGCCTGGAGTAATAAGCGGGGAGCCTACAATGAGCAGTTCTTC.

The chain uses TRBV7-2 and TRBJ2-1; TRBD2 aligns across 9 bases. Losses at the gene ends were 1 base for V and 9 bases for J; bases not matched to a gene: 13. Germline V gene data show CDR1 as SGHTA and CDR2 as FQGNSA. The CDR3 loop spans 17 amino acids. This chain's CDR3 is CASSLDLAGVSFREQFF. CDR3 DNA sequence: TGTGCCAGCAGCTTAGATTTAGCGGGAGTGAGTTTCCGTGAGCAGTTCTTC.

This rearrangement joins TRBV7-9 to TRBJ2-1; 12 bases map to TRBD2. The trim removed 3 bases at V and 8 bases at J, leaving 11 bases unmatched. The germline V gene encodes CDR1 SEHNR and CDR2 FQNEAQ (reference sequence). This CDR3 has 17 residues. The CDR3 DNA is TGTGCCAGCAGCTTCGCCCGACTAGCGGGAGAGGGCGATGAGCAGTTCTTC. Protein product: CASSFARLAGEGDEQFF.

The gene calls are TRBV27 and TRBJ2-3; D possibly matches TRBD1 or TRBD2 (5 bases each). This CDR3 has 18 residues. The germline V and J ends were trimmed by 4 bases and 0 bases, with 20 bases remaining between them. Germline CDR1 reads MNHEY; CDR2 reads SMNVEV (reference sequence). This chain's CDR3 is CASSSRGPRRGSTDTQYF. The CDR3 DNA reads TGTGCCAGCAGTTCTAGGGGTCCGCGACGGGGAAGCACAGATACGCAGTATTTT.

The V and J genes are TRBV5-6 and TRBJ2-7; no firm D call. V dropped 4 bases and J dropped 0 bases, with 11 bases sitting between them. This CDR3 has 14 amino acids. Germline V gives CDR1 SGHDT, CDR2 YYEEEE. CDR3 region: CASSVHTNSYEQYF. CDR3 bases: TGTGCCAGCAGCGTGCACACCAACTCCTACGAGCAGTACTTC.

The chain couples TRBV4-1 to TRBJ2-1, with 9 bases fitting TRBD2. CDR1 MGHRA and CDR2 YSYEKL come from the germline V gene. J gave up 6 bases and V 0 bases, and 3 bases lay outside the gene matches. This CDR3 has 15 amino acids. The CDR3 region has the DNA TGCGCCAGCAGCCAAGACGCACTAGCGGGCAATGAGCAGTTCTTC. It is translated as CASSQDALAGNEQFF.

The chain carries TRBV5-1 and TRBJ2-1; a possible D gene is TRBD2 (5 bases). The germline gives CDR1 SGHRS, CDR2 YFSETQ. The V and J ends lost 1 base and 0 bases respectively, with 14 bases between them. The CDR3 length is 17 residues. The CDR3 spells CASSLRPDYSSYNEQFF. CDR3 nucleotides: TGCGCCAGCAGCTTGCGTCCAGACTATAGCTCCTACAATGAGCAGTTCTTC.

V is TRBV5-4 and J is TRBJ2-5, with D unclear. Between the trimmed V and J ends, which lost 4 bases and 2 bases, there was a span of 18 bases. Germline CDR1 is SGHNT and CDR2 is YYREEE (reference sequence). The CDR3 contains 16 residues. CDR3 loop: CASSLRVAPEQETQYF. The DNA of the CDR3 is TGTGCCAGCAGCCTCCGGGTGGCCCCTGAGCAAGAGACCCAGTACTTC.

This chain joins TRBV19 and TRBJ1-3; possible D gene TRBD1, 5 bases. The V end lost 7 bases, the J end lost 7 bases, and 20 bases lay between the germline ends. The V gene's germline CDR1 is LNHDA and CDR2 SQIVND (reference sequence). This CDR3 region has 15 residues. CDR3 sequence (DNA): TGTGCCAGTATAGGGAGGAGGGGATGGTTCAACACCATATATTTT. Its protein is CASIGRRGWFNTIYF. Drawing the rest from reference TRBV19 and TRBJ1-3, the complete variable domain is DGGITQSPKYLFRKEGQNVTLSCEQNLNHDAMYWYRQDPGQGLRLIYYSQIVNDFQKGDIAEGYSVSREKKESFPLTVTSAQKNPTAFYLCASIGRRGWFNTIYFGEGSWLTVV.

The rearrangement links TRBV29-1 to TRBJ2-3; 7 nucleotides match TRBD2. CDR1 is SQVTM, CDR2 ANQGSEA, per germline. After removal of 4 bases from V and 8 bases from J, the junction contained 3 bases not matched to a gene. The CDR3 extends over 11 amino acids. The CDR3 DNA reads TGCAGCGTTGGTGGGGAGGGTACGCAGTATTTT. As protein: CSVGGEGTQYF.

The genes are TRBV21-1 and TRBJ2-7; TRBD2 was called by the table and not checked on the DNA. TRBV21-1 is noted as a pseudogene. This CDR3 spans 17 amino acids. The CDR3 spells CASSKGAAGERNDEQYF. The CDR3 DNA sequence: TGTGCCAGCAGCAAAGGAGCAGCGGGAGAGAGGAATGACGAGCAGTACTTC.

This clone was observed once. The chain combines TRBV29-1 with TRBJ1-1; possible D gene TRBD1, 6 bases. The CDR3 has 22 residues. The V gene's germline CDR1 is SQVTM and CDR2 ANQGSEA. Between the trimmed V and J ends, which lost 0 bases and 0 bases, there was a span of 32 bases. DNA of the CDR3: TGCAGCGTTGAAGACCCAGGAGATCTTGGAGGACAGAGAAGACACATGAACACTGAAGCTTTCTTT. The encoded protein is CSVEDPGDLGGQRRHMNTEAFF.

This chain connects TRBV27 to TRBJ1-2; weak D call: TRBD1 (5 bases). This CDR3 contains 13 residues. Between the trimmed V and J ends, which lost 5 bases and 2 bases, there was a span of 9 bases. Germline CDR1 and CDR2: MNHEY and SMNVEV (reference sequence). CDR3: CASSRDGNYGYTF. DNA for the CDR3: TGTGCCAGCAGTAGGGACGGGAACTATGGCTACACCTTC.